This T cell receptor beta chain was found in a study of lymphopenia after photon versus proton radiotherapy. Libraries were prepared by immunoSEQ multiplex PCR; TCRdb keeps only in-frame clonotypes and omits some of them. The sample lists 25,000 to 40,000 clones; over 75% were seen once. CDR3 size: 12 residues. Trimming took off 6 bases at V and 5 bases at J, with 13 bases between the two ends. Germline loops: CDR1 SQVTM, CDR2 ANQGSEA. The chain joins TRBV29-1 to TRBJ1-2, with D hard to call. The sample consisted of peripheral blood, taken from a patient treated with proton-based radiotherapy. This sequence was found in an older woman with pancreatic cancer. This CDR3 is CSVDRATYGYTF. The CDR3, as DNA: TGCAGCGTGGACCGGGCCACATATGGCTACACCTTC.